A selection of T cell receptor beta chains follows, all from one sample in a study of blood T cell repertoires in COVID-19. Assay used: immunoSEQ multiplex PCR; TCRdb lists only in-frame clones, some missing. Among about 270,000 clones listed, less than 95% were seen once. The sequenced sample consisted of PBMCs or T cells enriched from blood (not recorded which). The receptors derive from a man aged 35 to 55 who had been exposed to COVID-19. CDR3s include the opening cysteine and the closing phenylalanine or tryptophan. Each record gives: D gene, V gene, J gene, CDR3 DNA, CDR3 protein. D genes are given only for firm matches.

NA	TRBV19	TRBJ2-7	TGTGCCAGTAGTTGGTTGCTAGCCTACGAGCAGTACTTC	CASSWLLAYEQYF
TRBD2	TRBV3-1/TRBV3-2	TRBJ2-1	TGTGCCAGCAGCCCTAGCGGGAGCTCCTACAATGAGCAGTTCTTC	CASSPSGSSYNEQFF
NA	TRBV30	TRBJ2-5	TGTGCCTGGAGTGTACTAGCAGAGACCCAGTACTTC	CAWSVLAETQYF
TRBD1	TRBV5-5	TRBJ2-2	TGTGCCAGCAGCTTGGCGGGGGACAGGGTCACCGGGGAGCTGTTTTTT	CASSLAGDRVTGELFF
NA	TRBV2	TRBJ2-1	TGTGCCAGCAGGCCTAGCCTCTTGGTCAATGAGCAGTTCTTC	CASRPSLLVNEQFF
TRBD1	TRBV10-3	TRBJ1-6	TGTGCCATCAGGGGACAGGGGTTCAATTCACCCCTCCACTTT	CAIRGQGFNSPLHF
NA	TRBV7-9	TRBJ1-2	TGTGCCAGCAGCTTAGACAGCTTCTATGGCTACACCTTC	CASSLDSFYGYTF
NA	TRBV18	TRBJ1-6	TGTGCCAGCTCCCAAACTTGGACAGCGGACTCCTATAATTCACCCCTCCACTTT	CASSQTWTADSYNSPLHF
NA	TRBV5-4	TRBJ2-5	TGTGCCAGCAGCTTGGATCTGCGGAGGAACCAAGAGACCCAGTACTTC	CASSLDLRRNQETQYF
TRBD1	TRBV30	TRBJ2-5	TGTGCCTGCACGACAGGGAAAGAGACCCAGTACTTC	CACTTGKETQYF